The rows below give T cell receptor beta chains drawn from one sample of a study of Graves' ophthalmopathy and Graves' hyperthyroidism. TCRdb analysed the multiplex PCR reads with MiXCR anew, one entry per CDR3 protein. This sample has roughly 400,000 distinct CDR3 sequences, with around 19% found just once. Source material: peripheral blood. The receptor source for this set is a woman younger than 35 with Graves' ophthalmopathy. The CDR3 runs from the conserved cysteine through the conserved F or W. A D gene is named only where the DNA matches it firmly. Some rows have no size entry. The others give once, few or many, or a class for an expanded clone.

v_gene,j_gene,abundance,d_gene,CDR3aa,CDR3nt
TRBV28,TRBJ1-1,.,.,CASSPTRDWDTEAFF,TGTGCCAGCAGCCCAACCCGGGACTGGGACACTGAAGCTTTCTTT
TRBV15,TRBJ2-7,.,.,CATSREQGSYEQYF,TGTGCCACCAGCAGAGAACAGGGCTCCTACGAGCAGTACTTC
TRBV29-1,TRBJ2-7,many,.,CSVGSASSYEQYF,TGCAGCGTTGGGTCAGCAAGCTCCTACGAGCAGTACTTC
TRBV20-1,TRBJ1-1,many,TRBD1,CSAISIDRADTEAFF,TGCAGTGCTATTTCGATTGACAGGGCGGACACTGAAGCTTTCTTT
TRBV20-1,TRBJ2-3,many,.,CSARDHGVGGFGDTQYF,TGCAGTGCTAGAGATCATGGGGTCGGCGGGTTTGGAGATACGCAGTATTTT
TRBV14,TRBJ2-7,many,.,CASGQGPAGSSYEQYF,TGTGCCAGCGGCCAAGGCCCGGCCGGGAGCTCCTACGAGCAGTACTTC
TRBV27,TRBJ1-1,many,TRBD1,CASRSGTGDKAFF,TGTGCCAGCAGGTCCGGGACAGGCGACAAAGCTTTCTTT
TRBV20-1,TRBJ2-2,many,.,CSAREGPPGELFF,TGCAGTGCTAGAGAGGGGCCCCCCGGGGAGCTGTTTTTT
TRBV20-1,TRBJ2-7,many,TRBD1,CSAPGTEPYEQYF,TGCAGTGCTCCTGGGACAGAACCCTACGAGCAGTACTTC
TRBV10-3,TRBJ2-5,many,.,CAISYRTEETQYF,TGTGCCATCAGCTATCGGACGGAAGAGACCCAGTACTTC
TRBV19,TRBJ1-2,many,.,CASSIDREGLLRRDGYTF,TGTGCCAGTAGTATAGACCGGGAGGGCCTCCTTCGTCGAGATGGCTACACCTTC
TRBV6-1,TRBJ2-2,many,TRBD2,CASREAGELFF,TGTGCCAGCCGGGAGGCCGGGGAGCTGTTTTTT
TRBV6-2/TRBV6-3,TRBJ1-1,many,.,CASSDRTNAPRDVFF,TGTGCCAGCAGCGACCGGACCAACGCCCCCCGTGATGTTTTCTTT
TRBV20-1,TRBJ2-7,many,.,CSARGSAYEQYF,TGCAGTGCTAGAGGATCGGCGTACGAGCAGTACTTC
TRBV7-2,TRBJ2-5,many,.,CASRNTETQYF,TGTGCCAGCAGGAATACAGAGACCCAGTACTTC
TRBV30,TRBJ2-2,many,.,CAWSHSVAGSGELFF,TGTGCCTGGAGTCACTCCGTTGCGGGTAGCGGGGAGCTGTTTTTT
TRBV7-8,TRBJ1-5,many,.,CASSSRTVSNQPQHF,TGTGCCAGCAGCTCGCGGACAGTTAGCAATCAGCCCCAGCATTTT
TRBV5-1,TRBJ2-7,many,.,CASTPAESSYEQYF,TGCGCCAGCACCCCGGCGGAGAGCTCCTACGAGCAGTACTTC
TRBV28,TRBJ2-7,many,TRBD2,CASSTLGGGQYEQYF,TGTGCCAGCAGTACCCTGGGCGGGGGTCAATACGAGCAGTACTTC
TRBV6-4,TRBJ2-3,many,TRBD2,CASSRLKREAPDTQYF,TGTGCCAGCAGTCGCCTCAAGCGGGAAGCCCCAGATACGCAGTATTTT
TRBV24-1,TRBJ2-7,many,.,CATSDLTGREQYF,TGTGCCACCAGTGATTTGACAGGGCGCGAGCAGTACTTC
TRBV10-3,TRBJ1-3,.,.,CASSEVDVGLQSGNTIYF,TGTGCCAGCAGTGAGGTCGACGTCGGGCTTCAGTCGGGAAACACCATATATTTT
TRBV7-8,TRBJ1-3,many,.,CASSASVGSGGNTIYF,TGTGCCAGCAGCGCAAGTGTGGGGTCCGGCGGAAACACCATATATTTT
TRBV20-1,TRBJ2-7,many,.,CSAPQGRPYEQYF,TGCAGTGCTCCACAGGGGAGGCCCTACGAGCAGTACTTC
TRBV4-3,TRBJ2-5,.,TRBD2,CASSQLTSGRQETQYF,TGCGCCAGCAGCCAACTGACTAGCGGGAGACAAGAGACCCAGTACTTC
TRBV24-1,TRBJ1-5,many,.,CATSDRQGTGNQPQHF,TGTGCCACCAGTGATAGGCAGGGGACCGGCAATCAGCCCCAGCATTTT
TRBV6-1,TRBJ1-2,many,TRBD1,CASSETQGPNYGYTF,TGTGCCAGCAGTGAAACACAGGGGCCCAACTATGGCTACACCTTC
TRBV5-5,TRBJ1-5,many,TRBD1,CASSRELTGSNQPQHF,TGTGCCAGCAGCCGAGAATTGACAGGGAGCAATCAGCCCCAGCATTTT
TRBV12-3/TRBV12-4,TRBJ2-2,many,.,CASSPRIFGELFF,TGTGCCAGCAGCCCGAGGATTTTCGGGGAGCTGTTTTTT
TRBV4-2,TRBJ1-2,.,.,CASSQDTTGSIYGYTF,TGTGCCAGCAGCCAAGACACGACCGGGTCGATATATGGCTACACCTTC
TRBV7-2,TRBJ2-7,many,TRBD2,CASSPSGRLAVLKQYF,TGTGCCAGCAGCCCCTCGGGAAGACTAGCGGTTTTAAAGCAGTACTTC
TRBV12-3/TRBV12-4,TRBJ1-1,.,.,CASSPPPEGHTEAFF,TGTGCCAGCAGTCCCCCCCCCGAGGGGCACACTGAAGCTTTCTTT
TRBV6-2/TRBV6-3,TRBJ1-3,many,TRBD1,CASTGSRDSPGNTIYF,TGTGCCAGCACCGGATCGAGGGACAGTCCAGGAAACACCATATATTTT
TRBV25-1,TRBJ1-1,many,TRBD1,CASSDTTGQGAGLAFF,TGTGCCAGCAGTGACACCACCGGACAGGGGGCTGGTTTGGCTTTCTTT
TRBV12-3/TRBV12-4,TRBJ2-7,many,TRBD2,CASSLTSGGPEQYF,TGTGCCAGCAGTCTGACTAGCGGGGGGCCCGAGCAGTACTTC
TRBV19,TRBJ1-4,many,.,CASSSRTNEKLFF,TGTGCCAGTAGCTCTCGGACTAATGAAAAACTGTTTTTT
TRBV27,TRBJ1-1,many,.,CASSLSQGGNTEAFF,TGTGCCAGCAGTTTATCGCAGGGAGGGAACACTGAAGCTTTCTTT
TRBV7-2,TRBJ1-5,.,.,CASSIWGGGNQPQHF,TGTGCCAGCAGCATATGGGGGGGGGGTAATCAGCCCCAGCATTTT
TRBV28,TRBJ1-2,.,.,CASSLDIYGYTF,TGTGCCAGCAGTTTAGATATCTATGGCTACACCTTC
TRBV19,TRBJ2-5,many,.,CASSRAGQETQYF,TGTGCCAGTAGTCGGGCGGGCCAAGAGACCCAGTACTTC
TRBV12-5,TRBJ2-2,many,.,CASGLVVSAGKTGELFF,TGTGCTAGTGGTTTGGTAGTGTCGGCAGGGAAGACCGGGGAGCTGTTTTTT
TRBV6-5,TRBJ2-2,.,.,CASSWDYTGELFF,TGTGCCAGCAGTTGGGACTACACCGGGGAGCTGTTTTTT
TRBV7-2,TRBJ2-7,many,.,CASSSTGSLLYEQYF,TGTGCCAGCAGCAGTACCGGGTCTCTGTTATACGAGCAGTACTTC
TRBV28,TRBJ1-1,many,TRBD1,CASSFTGGRSTEAFF,TGTGCCAGCAGTTTCACAGGGGGCAGGAGCACTGAAGCTTTCTTT
TRBV10-3,TRBJ1-2,many,.,CAISAGAGDGYTF,TGTGCCATCAGTGCGGGCGCGGGGGATGGCTACACCTTC
TRBV10-2,TRBJ2-7,many,TRBD2,CASSDGLAGPPQYF,TGCGCCAGCAGTGACGGACTAGCGGGCCCCCCGCAGTACTTC
TRBV11-2,TRBJ2-5,many,TRBD2,CASSLQRGAVETQYF,TGTGCCAGCAGCTTACAGCGGGGGGCCGTAGAGACCCAGTACTTC
TRBV20-1,TRBJ1-6,once,.,CSAQVEQGYNSPLHF,TGCAGTGCCCAGGTTGAACAGGGTTATAATTCACCCCTCCACTTT
TRBV6-5,TRBJ1-6,many,.,CASSRVPPAGNFSPLHF,TGTGCCAGCAGCCGCGTTCCCCCAGCGGGGAATTTTTCACCCCTCCACTTT
TRBV12-5,TRBJ2-7,many,.,CASGLDSGYEQYF,TGTGCTAGTGGTTTGGATTCCGGTTACGAGCAGTACTTC
TRBV19,TRBJ2-7,many,TRBD1,CASSVTGTGTNEQYF,TGTGCCAGTAGTGTCACCGGGACAGGGACAAACGAGCAGTACTTC
TRBV27,TRBJ1-5,many,.,CASSLAGLNQPQHF,TGTGCCAGCAGTTTAGCAGGGCTCAATCAGCCCCAGCATTTT
TRBV7-2,TRBJ1-1,many,TRBD1,CASSLSDRRNTEAFF,TGTGCCAGCAGCTTGTCGGACAGGCGGAACACTGAAGCTTTCTTT
TRBV6-5,TRBJ1-2,once,TRBD1,CASSFGTGTSRNGYTF,TGTGCCAGCAGTTTCGGGACAGGGACTTCTCGGAATGGCTACACCTTC